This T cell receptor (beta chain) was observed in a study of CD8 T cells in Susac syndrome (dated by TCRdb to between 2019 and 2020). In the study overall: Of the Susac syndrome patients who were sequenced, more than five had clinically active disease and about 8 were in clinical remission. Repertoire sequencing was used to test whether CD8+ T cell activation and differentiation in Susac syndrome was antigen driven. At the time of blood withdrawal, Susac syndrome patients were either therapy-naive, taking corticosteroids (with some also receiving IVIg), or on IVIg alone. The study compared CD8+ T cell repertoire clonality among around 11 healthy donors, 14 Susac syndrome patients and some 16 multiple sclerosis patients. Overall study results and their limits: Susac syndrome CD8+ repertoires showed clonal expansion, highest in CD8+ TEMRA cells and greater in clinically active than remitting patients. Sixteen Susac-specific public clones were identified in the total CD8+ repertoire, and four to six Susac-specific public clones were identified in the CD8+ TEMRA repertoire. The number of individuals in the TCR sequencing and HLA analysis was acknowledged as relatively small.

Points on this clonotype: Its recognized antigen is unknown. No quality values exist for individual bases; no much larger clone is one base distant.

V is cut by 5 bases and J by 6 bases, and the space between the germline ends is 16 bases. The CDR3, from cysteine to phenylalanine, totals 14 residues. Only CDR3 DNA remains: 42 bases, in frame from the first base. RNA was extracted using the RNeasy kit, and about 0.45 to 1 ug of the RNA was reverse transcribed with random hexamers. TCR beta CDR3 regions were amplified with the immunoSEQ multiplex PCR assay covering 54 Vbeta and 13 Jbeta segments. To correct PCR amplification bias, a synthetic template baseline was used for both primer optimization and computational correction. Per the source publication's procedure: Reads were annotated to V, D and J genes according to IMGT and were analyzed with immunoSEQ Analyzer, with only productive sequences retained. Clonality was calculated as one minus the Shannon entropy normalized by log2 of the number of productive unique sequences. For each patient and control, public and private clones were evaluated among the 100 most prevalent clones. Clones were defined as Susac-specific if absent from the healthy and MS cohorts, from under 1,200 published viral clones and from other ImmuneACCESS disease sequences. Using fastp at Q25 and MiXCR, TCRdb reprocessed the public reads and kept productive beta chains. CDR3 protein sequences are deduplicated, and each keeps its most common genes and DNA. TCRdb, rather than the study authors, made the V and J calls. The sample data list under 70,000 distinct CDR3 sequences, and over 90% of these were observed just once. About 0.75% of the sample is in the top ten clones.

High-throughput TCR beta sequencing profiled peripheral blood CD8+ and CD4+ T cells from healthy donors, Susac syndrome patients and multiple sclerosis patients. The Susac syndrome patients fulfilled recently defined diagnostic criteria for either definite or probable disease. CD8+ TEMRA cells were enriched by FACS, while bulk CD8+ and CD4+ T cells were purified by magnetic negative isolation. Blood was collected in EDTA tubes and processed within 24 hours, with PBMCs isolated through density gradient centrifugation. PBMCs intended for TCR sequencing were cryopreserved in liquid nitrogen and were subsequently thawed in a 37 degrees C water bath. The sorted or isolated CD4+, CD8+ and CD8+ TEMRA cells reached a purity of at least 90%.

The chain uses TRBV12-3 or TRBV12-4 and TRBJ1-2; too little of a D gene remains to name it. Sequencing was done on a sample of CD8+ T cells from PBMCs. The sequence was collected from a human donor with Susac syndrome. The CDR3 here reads CASSPSLGSDGYTF. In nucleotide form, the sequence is TGTGCCAGCAGTCCAAGCCTAGGGTCGGATGGCTACACCTTC.